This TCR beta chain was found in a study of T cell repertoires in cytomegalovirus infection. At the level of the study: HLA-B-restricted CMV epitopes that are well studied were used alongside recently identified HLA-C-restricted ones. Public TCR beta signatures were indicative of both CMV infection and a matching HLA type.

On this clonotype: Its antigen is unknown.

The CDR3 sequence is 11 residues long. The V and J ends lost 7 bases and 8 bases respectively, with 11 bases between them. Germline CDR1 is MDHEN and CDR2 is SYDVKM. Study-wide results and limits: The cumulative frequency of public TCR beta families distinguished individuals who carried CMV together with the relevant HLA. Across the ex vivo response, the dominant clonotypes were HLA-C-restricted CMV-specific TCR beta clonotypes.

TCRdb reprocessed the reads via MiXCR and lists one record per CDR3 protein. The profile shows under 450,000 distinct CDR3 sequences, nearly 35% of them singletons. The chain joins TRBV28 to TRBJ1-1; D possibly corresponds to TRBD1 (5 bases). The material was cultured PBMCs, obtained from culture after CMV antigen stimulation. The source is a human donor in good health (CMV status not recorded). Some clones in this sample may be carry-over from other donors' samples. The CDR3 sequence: CASITRQEAFF. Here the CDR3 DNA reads TGTGCCAGCATTACCCGACAGGAAGCTTTCTTT.